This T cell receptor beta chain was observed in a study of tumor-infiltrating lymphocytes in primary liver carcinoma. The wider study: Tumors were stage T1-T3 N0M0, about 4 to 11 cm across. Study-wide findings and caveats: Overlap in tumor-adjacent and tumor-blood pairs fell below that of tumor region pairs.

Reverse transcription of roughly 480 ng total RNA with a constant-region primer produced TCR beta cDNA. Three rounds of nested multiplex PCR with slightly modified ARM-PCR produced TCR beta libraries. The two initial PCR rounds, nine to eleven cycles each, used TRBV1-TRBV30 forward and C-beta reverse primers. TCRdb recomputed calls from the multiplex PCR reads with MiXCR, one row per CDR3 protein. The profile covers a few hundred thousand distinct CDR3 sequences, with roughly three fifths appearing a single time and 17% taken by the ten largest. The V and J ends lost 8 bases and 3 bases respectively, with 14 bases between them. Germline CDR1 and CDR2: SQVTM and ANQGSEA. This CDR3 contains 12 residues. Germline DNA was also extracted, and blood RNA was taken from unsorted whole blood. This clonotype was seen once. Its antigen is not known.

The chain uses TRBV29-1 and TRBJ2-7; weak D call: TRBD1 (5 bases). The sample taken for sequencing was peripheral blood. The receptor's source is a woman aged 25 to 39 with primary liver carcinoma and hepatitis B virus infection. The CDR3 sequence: CSMAGMNYEQYF. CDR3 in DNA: TGCAGCATGGCAGGGATGAACTACGAGCAGTACTTC.